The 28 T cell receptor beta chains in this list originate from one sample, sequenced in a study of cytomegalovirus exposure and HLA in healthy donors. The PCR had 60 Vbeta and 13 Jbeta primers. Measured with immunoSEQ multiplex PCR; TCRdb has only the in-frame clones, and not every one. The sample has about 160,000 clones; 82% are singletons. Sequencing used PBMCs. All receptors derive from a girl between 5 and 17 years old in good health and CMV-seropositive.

For the CDR3, the DNA is TGTGCCAGCAGCTTGACTAGCTTAATGTCCTACAATGAGCAGTTCTTC. This encodes CASSLTSLMSYNEQFF. J is TRBJ2-1 and V is TRBV28; the match to TRBD2 covers 7 bases. Germline CDR1 reads MDHEN; CDR2 reads SYDVKM. V trimming: 6 bases; J trimming: 1 base; junction bases outside the gene matches: 9. The CDR3 is 16 residues long.

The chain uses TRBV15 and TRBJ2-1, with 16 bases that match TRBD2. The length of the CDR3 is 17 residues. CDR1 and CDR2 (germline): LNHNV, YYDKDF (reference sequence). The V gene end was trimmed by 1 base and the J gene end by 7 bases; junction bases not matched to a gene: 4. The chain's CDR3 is CATSRGGLAGGQNEQFF. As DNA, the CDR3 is TGTGCCACCAGCAGAGGGGGACTAGCGGGGGGGCAGAATGAGCAGTTCTTC.

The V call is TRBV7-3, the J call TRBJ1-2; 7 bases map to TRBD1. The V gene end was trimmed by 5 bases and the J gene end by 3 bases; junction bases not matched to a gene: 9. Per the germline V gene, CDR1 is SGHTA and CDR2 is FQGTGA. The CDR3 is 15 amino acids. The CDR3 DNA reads TGTGCCAGCAGCGAAGGGGGCTTCCTCGACTATGGCTACACCTTC. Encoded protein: CASSEGGFLDYGYTF.

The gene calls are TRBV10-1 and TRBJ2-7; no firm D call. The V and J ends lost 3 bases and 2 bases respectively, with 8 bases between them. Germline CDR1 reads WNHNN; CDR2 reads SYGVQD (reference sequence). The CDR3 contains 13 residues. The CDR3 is CASSDQIPYEQYF. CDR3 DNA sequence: TGCGCCAGCAGTGACCAGATACCCTACGAGCAGTACTTC.

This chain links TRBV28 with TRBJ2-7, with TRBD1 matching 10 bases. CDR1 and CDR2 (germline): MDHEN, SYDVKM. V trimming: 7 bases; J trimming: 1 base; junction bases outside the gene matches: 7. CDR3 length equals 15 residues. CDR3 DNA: TGTGCCAGCACAAAACCGGGACAGGGGTCCTACGAGCAGTACTTC. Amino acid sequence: CASTKPGQGSYEQYF.

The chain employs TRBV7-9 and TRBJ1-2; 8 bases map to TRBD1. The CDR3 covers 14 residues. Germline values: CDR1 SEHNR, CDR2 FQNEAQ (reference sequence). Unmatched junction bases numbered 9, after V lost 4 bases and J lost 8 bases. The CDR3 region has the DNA TGTGCCAGCAGCTCGGACAGGGCTGTCGGCGGCTACACCTTC. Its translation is CASSSDRAVGGYTF.

CDR3: CASSEEARDRSQPQHF. CDR3 DNA: TGTGCCAGCAGTGAAGAGGCCCGGGACAGGTCTCAGCCCCAGCATTTT. J is TRBJ1-5 and V is TRBV6-1; 8 bases fit TRBD1. V was pared by 1 base and J by 6 bases, with 8 bases of the junction left unmatched. The CDR3 contains 16 residues. Per the germline V gene, CDR1 is MNHNS and CDR2 is SASEGT.

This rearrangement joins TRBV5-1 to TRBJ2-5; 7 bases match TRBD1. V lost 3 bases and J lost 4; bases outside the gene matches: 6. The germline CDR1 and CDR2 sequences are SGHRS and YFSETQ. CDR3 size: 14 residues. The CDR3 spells CASSSPGQLETQYF. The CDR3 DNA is TGCGCCAGCAGCTCCCCGGGACAGCTAGAGACCCAGTACTTC.

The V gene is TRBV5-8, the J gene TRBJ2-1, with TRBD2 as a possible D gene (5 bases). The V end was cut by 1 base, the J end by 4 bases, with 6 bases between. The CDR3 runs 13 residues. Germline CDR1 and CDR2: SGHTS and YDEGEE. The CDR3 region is CASSLRGYNEQFF. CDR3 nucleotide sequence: TGTGCCAGCAGCTTGAGAGGGTACAATGAGCAGTTCTTC.

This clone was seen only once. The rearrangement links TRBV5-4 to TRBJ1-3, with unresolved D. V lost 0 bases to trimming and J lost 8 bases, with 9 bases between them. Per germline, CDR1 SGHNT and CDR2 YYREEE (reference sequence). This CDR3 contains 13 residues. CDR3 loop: CASSLENRDTIYF. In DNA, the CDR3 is TGTGCCAGCAGCTTGGAAAACCGGGACACCATATATTTT.

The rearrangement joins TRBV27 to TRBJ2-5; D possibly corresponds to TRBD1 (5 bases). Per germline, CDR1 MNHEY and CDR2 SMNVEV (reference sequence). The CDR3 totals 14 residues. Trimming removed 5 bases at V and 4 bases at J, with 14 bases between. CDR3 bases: TGTGCCAGCAGTCTACAGGCGATCGGAGAGACCCAGTACTTC. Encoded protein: CASSLQAIGETQYF.

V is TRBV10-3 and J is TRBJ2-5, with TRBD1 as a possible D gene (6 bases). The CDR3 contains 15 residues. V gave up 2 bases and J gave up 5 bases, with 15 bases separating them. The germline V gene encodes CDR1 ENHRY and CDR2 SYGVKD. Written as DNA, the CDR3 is TGTGCCATCAGTGAGAGGCAGGGAAGGGGGGAGACCCAGTACTTC. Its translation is CAISERQGRGETQYF.

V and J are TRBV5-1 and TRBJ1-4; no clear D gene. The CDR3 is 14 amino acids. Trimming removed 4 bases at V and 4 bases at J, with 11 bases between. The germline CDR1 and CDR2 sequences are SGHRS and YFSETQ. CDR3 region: CASSPRTVNEKLFF. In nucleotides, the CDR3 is TGCGCCAGCAGCCCCCGTACAGTTAATGAAAAACTGTTTTTT.

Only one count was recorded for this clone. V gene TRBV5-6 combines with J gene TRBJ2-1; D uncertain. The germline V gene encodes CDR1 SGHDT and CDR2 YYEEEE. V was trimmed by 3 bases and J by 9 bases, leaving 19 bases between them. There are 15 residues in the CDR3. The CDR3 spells CASSSMRARMGEQFF. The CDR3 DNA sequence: TGTGCCAGCAGCTCCATGCGAGCGCGAATGGGTGAGCAGTTCTTC.

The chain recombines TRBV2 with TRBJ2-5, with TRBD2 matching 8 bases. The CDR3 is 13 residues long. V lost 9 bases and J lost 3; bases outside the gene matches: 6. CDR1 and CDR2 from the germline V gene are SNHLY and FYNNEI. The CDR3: CASSGEGEETQYF. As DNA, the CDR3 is TGTGCCAGTAGCGGGGAGGGAGAAGAGACCCAGTACTTC.

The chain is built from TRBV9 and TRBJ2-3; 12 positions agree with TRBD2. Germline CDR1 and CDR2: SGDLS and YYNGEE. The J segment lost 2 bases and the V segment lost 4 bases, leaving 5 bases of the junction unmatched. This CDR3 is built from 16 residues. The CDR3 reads CASSSRLAGATDTQYF. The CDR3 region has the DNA TGTGCCAGCAGCTCAAGACTAGCGGGGGCCACAGATACGCAGTATTTT.

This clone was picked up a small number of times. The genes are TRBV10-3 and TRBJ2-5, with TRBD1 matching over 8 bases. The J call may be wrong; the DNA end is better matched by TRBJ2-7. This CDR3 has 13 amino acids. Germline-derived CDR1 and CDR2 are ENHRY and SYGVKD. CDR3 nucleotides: TGTGCCACCGGACTGACAGGGGCCTACGAGCAGTACTTC. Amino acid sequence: CATGLTGAYEQYF.

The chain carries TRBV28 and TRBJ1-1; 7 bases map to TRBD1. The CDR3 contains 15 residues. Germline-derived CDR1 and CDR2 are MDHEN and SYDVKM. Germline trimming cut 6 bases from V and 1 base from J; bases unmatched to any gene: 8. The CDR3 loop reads CASRLTGTANTEAFF. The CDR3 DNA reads TGTGCCAGCAGGCTAACCGGGACAGCGAACACTGAAGCTTTCTTT.

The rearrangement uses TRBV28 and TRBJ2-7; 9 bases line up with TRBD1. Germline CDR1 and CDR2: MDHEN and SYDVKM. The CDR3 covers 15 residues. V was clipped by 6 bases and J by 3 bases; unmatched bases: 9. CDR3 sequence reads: CASSPLPGQGYEQYF. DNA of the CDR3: TGTGCCAGCAGCCCTCTCCCGGGACAGGGCTACGAGCAGTACTTC.

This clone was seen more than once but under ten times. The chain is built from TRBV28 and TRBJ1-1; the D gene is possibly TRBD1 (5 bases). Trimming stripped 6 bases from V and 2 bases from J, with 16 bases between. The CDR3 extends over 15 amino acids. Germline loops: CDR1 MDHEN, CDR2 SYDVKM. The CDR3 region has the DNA TGTGCCAGCAGGAAAGCGGGACTTAAAAACACTGAAGCTTTCTTT. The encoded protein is CASRKAGLKNTEAFF.

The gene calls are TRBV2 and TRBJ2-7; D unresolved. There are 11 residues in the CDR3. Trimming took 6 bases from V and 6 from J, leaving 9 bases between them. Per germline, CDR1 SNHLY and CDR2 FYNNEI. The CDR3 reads CASSSASEQYF. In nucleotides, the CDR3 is TGTGCCAGCAGCTCTGCGTCCGAGCAGTACTTC.

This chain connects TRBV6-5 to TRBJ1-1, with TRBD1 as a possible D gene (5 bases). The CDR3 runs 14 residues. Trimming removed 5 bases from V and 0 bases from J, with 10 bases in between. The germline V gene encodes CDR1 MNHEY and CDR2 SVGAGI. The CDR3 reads CASSIGAMNTEAFF. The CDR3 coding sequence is TGTGCCAGCAGTATAGGGGCGATGAACACTGAAGCTTTCTTT.

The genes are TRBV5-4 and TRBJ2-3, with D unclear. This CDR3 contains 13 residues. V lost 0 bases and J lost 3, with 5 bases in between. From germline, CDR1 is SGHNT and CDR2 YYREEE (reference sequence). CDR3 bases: TGTGCCAGCAGCTTGGACGGTACAGATACGCAGTATTTT. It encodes CASSLDGTDTQYF.

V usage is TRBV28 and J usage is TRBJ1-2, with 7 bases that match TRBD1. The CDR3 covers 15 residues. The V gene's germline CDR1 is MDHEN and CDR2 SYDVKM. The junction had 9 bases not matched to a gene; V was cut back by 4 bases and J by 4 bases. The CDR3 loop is CASSWGQSITYGYTF. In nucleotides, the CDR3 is TGTGCCAGCAGTTGGGGACAGTCCATTACCTATGGCTACACCTTC.

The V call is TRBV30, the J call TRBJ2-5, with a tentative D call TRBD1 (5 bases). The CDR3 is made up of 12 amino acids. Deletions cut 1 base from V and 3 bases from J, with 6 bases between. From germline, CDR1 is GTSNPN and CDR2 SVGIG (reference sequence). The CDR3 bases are TGTGCCTGGAGTGGGACAAAAGAGACCCAGTACTTC. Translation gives CAWSGTKETQYF.

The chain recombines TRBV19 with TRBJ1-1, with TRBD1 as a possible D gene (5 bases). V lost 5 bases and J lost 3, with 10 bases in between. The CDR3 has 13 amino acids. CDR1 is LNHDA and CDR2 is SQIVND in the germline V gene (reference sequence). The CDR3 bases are TGTGCCAGTAGTCTAATAGGGGACACTGAAGCTTTCTTT. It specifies CASSLIGDTEAFF.

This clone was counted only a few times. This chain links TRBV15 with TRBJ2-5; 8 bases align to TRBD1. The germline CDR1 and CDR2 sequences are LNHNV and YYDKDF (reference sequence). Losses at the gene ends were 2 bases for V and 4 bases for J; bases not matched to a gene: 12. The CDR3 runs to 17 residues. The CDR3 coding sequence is TGTGCCACCAGCAGACAACCCCCAGGGGGCAACGGAGAGACCCAGTACTTC. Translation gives CATSRQPPGGNGETQYF.

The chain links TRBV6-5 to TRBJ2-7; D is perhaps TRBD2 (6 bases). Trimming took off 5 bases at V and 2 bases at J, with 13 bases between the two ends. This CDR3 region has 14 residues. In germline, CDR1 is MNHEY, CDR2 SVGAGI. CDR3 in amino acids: CASSKFPGAYEQYF. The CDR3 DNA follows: TGTGCCAGCAGTAAGTTCCCGGGGGCCTACGAGCAGTACTTC.